Described below is a single TCR beta chain sequence and its context. In the original workflow: Estimates of nucleated cell counts were drawn from the amplification of reference gene primers. Assay: immunoSEQ multiplex PCR; the TCRdb copy retains only in-frame clones and omits some. D and trimming were read from the DNA, whereas the V and J calls and clone size are those reported in that table. This sample has 200,000 to 250,000 clones, with 90% to 95% found just once. V was clipped by 5 bases and J by 4 bases; unmatched bases: 9. The CDR3 contains 16 residues. In germline, CDR1 is LGHDT, CDR2 YNNKEL (reference sequence). The record originates from a study of blood T cell repertoires in COVID-19. Study in general: Acute-phase and convalescent COVID-19 samples originated in the United States, Italy and Spain. Nucleic acid was either cDNA or gDNA, and it came from T cells, B-cell-depleted T cells, or PBMCs.

The specimen sequenced was peripheral blood. The chain is built from TRBV3-1 (or the pseudogene TRBV3-2) and TRBJ2-1; 9 bases map to TRBD1. The origin of this receptor is a man in his fifties or sixties with COVID-19, enrolled during active disease. CDR3 coding DNA: TGTGCCAGCAGCTCGTGGACAGGGGCGATATACAATGAGCAGTTCTTC. It encodes CASSSWTGAIYNEQFF.